Below, 31 T cell receptor beta chains from the same sample are listed, as sequenced in a study of blood T cell repertoires in COVID-19. The assay was immunoSEQ multiplex PCR, and TCRdb's table has in-frame clones only and misses some. This sample has about 240,000 clones, with less than 90% found just once. Source material: peripheral blood. These TCRs come from a man aged 60-69 years with acute or convalescent COVID-19.

This CDR3 reads CSKDLGETQYF. The CDR3 DNA sequence: TGCAGTAAGGACTTGGGGGAGACCCAGTACTTC. The V and J genes are TRBV20-1 and TRBJ2-5; weak D call: TRBD2 (5 bases). Germline CDR1 reads DFQATT; CDR2 reads SNEGSKA (reference sequence). CDR3 size: 11 residues. V was trimmed by 8 bases and J by 5 bases, leaving 12 bases between them.

The gene calls are TRBV11-2 and TRBJ2-5; 10 bases align to TRBD2. The CDR3 is made up of 18 amino acids. Germline CDR1 is SGHAT and CDR2 is FQNNGV. V dropped 1 base and J dropped 2; count of bases not matched to a gene: 10. The CDR3 here is CASSLGLAGVGGQETQYF. The CDR3 DNA sequence: TGTGCCAGCAGCTTAGGACTAGCGGGCGTAGGGGGACAAGAGACCCAGTACTTC. The full variable domain, completed using reference TRBV11-2 and TRBJ2-5, is EAGVAQSPRYKIIEKRQSVAFWCNPISGHATLYWYQQILGQGPKLLIQFQNNGVVDDSQLPKDRFSAERLKGVDSTLKIQPAKLEDSAVYLCASSLGLAGVGGQETQYFGPGTRLLVL.

The chain carries TRBV3-1 (or the pseudogene TRBV3-2) and TRBJ1-2; 12 bases agree with TRBD1. Losses at the gene ends were 3 bases for V and 5 bases for J; bases not matched to a gene: 10. The germline CDR1 and CDR2 sequences are LGHDT and YNNKEL (reference sequence). The CDR3 spans 17 residues. The CDR3 coding sequence is TGTGCCAGCAGCCAGTATGGGACAGGGGGCCCATATTATGGCTACACCTTC. Its translation is CASSQYGTGGPYYGYTF.

This chain links TRBV9 with TRBJ1-1; possibly TRBD1 for D (6 bases). In germline, CDR1 is SGDLS, CDR2 YYNGEE. Trimming shortened V by 3 bases and J by 1 base, and 10 bases separated the two germline ends. The length of the CDR3 is 14 residues. CDR3 sequence (DNA): TGTGCCAGCAGCGCGTGGACAGCGAACACTGAAGCTTTCTTT. It translates to CASSAWTANTEAFF.

The gene calls are TRBV11-3 and TRBJ1-1; D remains ambiguous. V lost 5 bases to trimming and J lost 7 bases, with 20 bases between them. This CDR3 is built from 15 residues. CDR1 is SGHNT, CDR2 YENEEA, per germline. CDR3 residues: CASSPQYTPSGEAFF. The DNA of the CDR3 is TGTGCCAGCAGCCCGCAATATACACCTTCGGGTGAAGCTTTCTTT.

The chain couples TRBV4-1 to TRBJ1-5, with a weak D call TRBD1 (5 bases). V shed 5 bases and J shed 0 bases, with 8 bases lying between them. The CDR3 runs to 14 residues. The germline CDR1 and CDR2 sequences are MGHRA and YSYEKL. The CDR3, as DNA: TGCGCCAGCAGCGGGGACTATAGCAATCAGCCCCAGCATTTT. Its protein is CASSGDYSNQPQHF.

DNA for the CDR3: TGTGCCAGTAGTATTCTAGGGGGAGTAGGCACTGAAGCTTTCTTT. It translates to CASSILGGVGTEAFF. V gene TRBV19 combines with J gene TRBJ1-1; possible D gene TRBD1, 6 bases. This CDR3 is built from 15 residues. Germline V gene sequence: CDR1 LNHDA, CDR2 SQIVND (reference sequence). Trimming pared 3 bases from V and 4 bases from J, leaving 15 bases between.

This chain joins TRBV18 and TRBJ2-7, with a weak D call TRBD2 (5 bases). The germline CDR1 and CDR2 sequences are KGHSH and LQKENI. This CDR3 is built from 14 residues. V lost 4 bases and J 2 bases, leaving 12 bases between the germline ends. CDR3 residues: CASSQGVHPYEQYF. CDR3 bases: TGTGCCAGCTCACAGGGAGTACACCCCTACGAGCAGTACTTC.

The J gene is TRBJ2-7, the V gene TRBV9; 8 bases match TRBD2. V shed 3 bases and J 7 bases; nucleotides not matched to a gene: 21. The germline V gene encodes CDR1 SGDLS and CDR2 YYNGEE. The CDR3 runs to 18 residues. Here the CDR3 reads CASSAEAGEIAGSGEQYF. In nucleotides, the CDR3 is TGTGCCAGCAGCGCCGAGGCGGGTGAGATAGCGGGATCGGGTGAGCAGTACTTC.

V is TRBV24-1 and J is TRBJ2-1; TRBD1 matches at 7 bases. Germline CDR1 and CDR2: KGHDR and SFDVKD. Germline trimming cut 6 bases from V and 4 bases from J; bases unmatched to any gene: 2. The CDR3 consists of 13 residues. CDR3 bases: TGTGCCACCAGTCCAGGGGGATACAATGAGCAGTTCTTC. Its protein is CATSPGGYNEQFF.

To note about this clone: Other DNA sequences in the sample encode the same CDR3. The rearrangement joins TRBV11-3 to TRBJ2-7; possible D gene TRBD2, 6 bases. Germline assignment: CDR1 SGHNT and CDR2 YENEEA. The CDR3 is made up of 14 amino acids. V was cut by 1 base and J by 1 base, with 8 bases left in between. The CDR3 DNA reads TGTGCCAGCAGCTTAGGGGGGACTTCCTACGAGCAGTACTTC. Amino acids: CASSLGGTSYEQYF. Complete variable domain (other parts from reference TRBV11-3 and TRBJ2-7): EAGVVQSPRYKIIEKKQPVAFWCNPISGHNTLYWYLQNLGQGPELLIRYENEEAVDDSQLPKDRFSAERLKGVDSTLKIQPAELGDSAVYLCASSLGGTSYEQYFGPGTRLTVT.

This clone was picked up many times. J is TRBJ1-1 and V is TRBV28; tentatively, D is TRBD1 (5 bases). Trimming stripped 2 bases from V and 0 bases from J, with 13 bases between. CDR3 length: 16 amino acids. The germline CDR1 and CDR2 sequences are MDHEN and SYDVKM. Here the CDR3 reads CASSLAREDMNTEAFF. The CDR3 region has the DNA TGTGCCAGCAGTTTAGCCAGGGAGGACATGAACACTGAAGCTTTCTTT.

This clone has just a few counts. The V and J genes are TRBV12-5 and TRBJ2-7; 8 bases line up with TRBD1. CDR1 and CDR2 from the germline V gene are LGHNT and FRNRAP. The CDR3 is 16 residues long. The V segment lost 0 bases and the J segment 5 bases; nucleotides outside the gene matches: 9. The chain's CDR3 is CASGLVMAGGNHEQYF. The DNA of the CDR3 is TGTGCTAGTGGTTTGGTCATGGCAGGGGGCAATCACGAGCAGTACTTC.

This chain uses TRBV10-3 with TRBJ2-3; tentatively, D is TRBD1 (6 bases). The CDR3 has 13 amino acids. Germline CDR1 ENHRY, CDR2 SYGVKD. Deletions cut 9 bases from V and 2 bases from J, with 12 bases between. In DNA form, the CDR3 reads TGTGCCATGGCAAACAGGGTCACAGATACGCAGTATTTT. Translating it yields CAMANRVTDTQYF.

V usage is TRBV18 and J usage is TRBJ1-5, with 10 bases matching TRBD1. V lost 3 bases and J lost 0; bases outside the gene matches: 8. CDR3 size: 18 residues. CDR1 and CDR2 from the germline V gene are KGHSH and LQKENI. The CDR3 is CASSPIGTGVNSNQPQHF. CDR3 sequence (DNA): TGTGCCAGCTCACCGATCGGGACAGGGGTTAATAGCAATCAGCCCCAGCATTTT.

The chain recombines TRBV25-1 with TRBJ2-6, with 7 positions matching TRBD2. J was trimmed by 0 bases and V by 6 bases; bases with no gene match: 5. The CDR3 totals 16 residues. Germline V gives CDR1 MGHDK, CDR2 SYGVNS. The CDR3 DNA follows: TGTGCCAGCAGCGTCCCGGGGGGCTCTGGGGCCAACGTCCTGACTTTC. This translates into CASSVPGGSGANVLTF.

The chain is built from TRBV5-6 and TRBJ1-5; 9 nucleotides line up with TRBD1. This CDR3 region has 15 residues. Germline V gene data show CDR1 as SGHDT and CDR2 as YYEEEE. The V and J ends lost 3 bases and 3 bases, in that order; junction bases with no gene match: 4. CDR3: CASSSGQGPNQPQHF. The CDR3 DNA is TGTGCCAGCAGCTCGGGACAGGGCCCCAATCAGCCCCAGCATTTT. The complete variable domain, with remaining parts taken from reference TRBV5-6 and TRBJ1-5, reads DAGVTQSPTHLIKTRGQQVTLRCSPKSGHDTVSWYQQALGQGPQFIFQYYEEEERQRGNFPDRFSGHQFPNYSSELNVNALLLGDSALYLCASSSGQGPNQPQHFGDGTRLSIL.

The CDR3 spells CASKVLTAGGDNEQFF. DNA of the CDR3: TGTGCCAGTAAAGTCCTGACAGCGGGCGGGGACAATGAGCAGTTCTTC. The V call is TRBV19, the J call TRBJ2-1, with D possibly TRBD2 on 6 matching bases. The germline V gene has CDR1 LNHDA and CDR2 SQIVND (reference sequence). CDR3 length: 16 amino acids. V was cut by 7 bases and J by 5 bases, with 21 bases left in between.

This clone was picked up one time. The chain combines TRBV24-1 with TRBJ2-3; no definite D call. The germline gives CDR1 KGHDR, CDR2 SFDVKD. The CDR3 spans 14 residues. V gave up 9 bases and J gave up 2 bases, with 14 bases separating them. CDR3 in amino acids: CATSNGDFTDTQYF. Here the CDR3 DNA reads TGTGCCACCTCTAACGGAGACTTCACAGATACGCAGTATTTT.

The chain is built from TRBV30 and TRBJ1-4; D is possibly TRBD1 (5 bases). The germline V and J ends were trimmed by 3 bases and 5 bases, with 16 bases remaining between them. CDR1 is GTSNPN and CDR2 is SVGIG in the germline V gene (reference sequence). There are 15 residues in the CDR3. CDR3 loop: CAWRLERGVNEKLFF. For the CDR3, the DNA is TGTGCCTGGAGGTTAGAGCGGGGGGTGAATGAAAAACTGTTTTTT. Full variable domain (outside the CDR3, taken from reference TRBV30 and TRBJ1-4): SQTIHQWPATLVQPVGSPLSLECTVEGTSNPNLYWYRQAAGRGLQLLFYSVGIGQISSEVPQNLSASRPQDRQFILSSKKLLLSDSGFYLCAWRLERGVNEKLFFGSGTQLSVL.

This chain connects TRBV15 to TRBJ2-7, with 7 bases identical to TRBD2. Germline trimming cut 5 bases from V and 3 bases from J; bases unmatched to any gene: 7. Germline-derived CDR1 and CDR2 are LNHNV and YYDKDF (reference sequence). The CDR3 contains 14 residues. CDR3 coding DNA: TGTGCCACCAGCCCCCAGCGGGGTTTCTACGAGCAGTACTTC. Its protein product is CATSPQRGFYEQYF. The entire variable domain, with the rest obtained from reference TRBV15 and TRBJ2-7, is as follows: DAMVIQNPRYQVTQFGKPVTLSCSQTLNHNVMYWYQQKSSQAPKLLFHYYDKDFNNEADTPDNFQSRRPNTSFCFLDIRSPGLGDTAMYLCATSPQRGFYEQYFGPGTRLTVT.

This clone turned up a few times. J is TRBJ2-1 and V is TRBV9; the D gene is possibly TRBD1 (5 bases). The germline CDR1 and CDR2 sequences are SGDLS and YYNGEE. Trimming took 0 bases from V and 10 from J, leaving 14 bases between them. The CDR3 spans 14 residues. This CDR3 reads CASSVVAGQGEQFF. CDR3 coding DNA: TGTGCCAGCAGCGTAGTAGCAGGGCAGGGAGAGCAGTTCTTC.

This chain uses TRBV7-9 with TRBJ2-7, with a tentative D call TRBD1 (6 bases). There are 12 residues in the CDR3. Trimming removed 3 bases from V and 6 bases from J, with 9 bases in between. The germline V gene has CDR1 SEHNR and CDR2 FQNEAQ (reference sequence). DNA of the CDR3: TGTGCCAGCAGCTTCAGGGGAGTCGAGCAGTACTTC. It is translated as CASSFRGVEQYF.

This chain uses TRBV6-4 with TRBJ2-5, with 7 bases that match TRBD1. The V gene's germline CDR1 is MRHNA and CDR2 SNTAGT. This CDR3 comprises 13 residues. J was trimmed by 1 base and V by 6 bases; bases with no gene match: 2. CDR3 coding DNA: TGTGCCAGCAGCCGGGACAGCCAAGAGACCCAGTACTTC. Its translation: CASSRDSQETQYF.

This clone has only a few counts. V usage is TRBV6-5 and J usage is TRBJ2-7; tentative D call: TRBD2 (5 bases). There are 13 residues in the CDR3. Per the germline V gene, CDR1 is MNHEY and CDR2 is SVGAGI. V was shortened by 7 bases and J by 2 bases, with 12 bases between the two germline ends. The CDR3 DNA follows: TGTGCCAGCACCTCGCCCGGGGCCTACGAGCAGTACTTC. Its protein is CASTSPGAYEQYF.

The V call is TRBV3-1 (or the pseudogene TRBV3-2), the J call TRBJ1-1, with unresolved D. This CDR3 has 13 amino acids. Trimming cost V 4 bases and J 4 bases, with 10 bases left between them. Germline V gene sequence: CDR1 LGHDT, CDR2 YNNKEL (reference sequence). This CDR3 reads CASSLFEGTEAFF. As DNA, the CDR3 is TGTGCCAGCAGCCTCTTTGAGGGCACTGAAGCTTTCTTT.

The chain is built from TRBV5-1 and TRBJ1-3, with D possibly matching TRBD1 (5 bases). The CDR3 has 15 residues. Germline lookup yields CDR1 SGHRS and CDR2 YFSETQ. V was trimmed by 2 bases and J by 2 bases, leaving 11 bases between them. The CDR3 sequence: CASSFFLDTGNTIYF. As DNA, the CDR3 is TGCGCCAGCAGCTTTTTCCTGGACACTGGAAACACCATATATTTT.

This clone was seen only a few times. The rearrangement uses TRBV5-1 and TRBJ2-1, with a weak D call TRBD2 (6 bases). The ends were cut back, 5 bases at V and 6 bases at J, with 12 bases in the middle. Germline V CDR1 and CDR2: SGHRS, YFSETQ. This CDR3 comprises 13 residues. The CDR3 here is CASRGGTGNEQFF. The CDR3 region has the DNA TGCGCCAGCAGGGGGGGAACGGGCAATGAGCAGTTCTTC. The entire variable domain, with the rest obtained from reference TRBV5-1 and TRBJ2-1, is as follows: KAGVTQTPRYLIKTRGQQVTLSCSPISGHRSVSWYQQTPGQGLQFLFEYFSETQRNKGNFPGRFSGRQFSNSRSEMNVSTLELGDSALYLCASRGGTGNEQFFGPGTRLTVL.

The rearrangement uses TRBV7-2 and TRBJ2-7; no clear D gene. With 5 bases removed from V and 9 bases from J, the gap between germline ends came to 11 bases. CDR3 length: 11 amino acids. Germline CDR1 is SGHTA and CDR2 is FQGNSA. Written as DNA, the CDR3 is TGTGCCAGCAGCCTGGAGTTTGTGCAGTACTTC. This sequence encodes CASSLEFVQYF.

This chain links TRBV19 with TRBJ1-1, with 8 bases fitting TRBD1. The CDR3 length is 17 residues. Germline V CDR1 and CDR2: LNHDA, SQIVND (reference sequence). After removal of 6 bases from V and 0 bases from J, the junction contained 12 bases not matched to a gene. Written as DNA, the CDR3 is TGTGCCAGTAGATCCCAGACAGGGGTATACATGAACACTGAAGCTTTCTTT. This encodes CASRSQTGVYMNTEAFF. The whole variable domain, remainder taken from reference TRBV19 and TRBJ1-1, is DGGITQSPKYLFRKEGQNVTLSCEQNLNHDAMYWYRQDPGQGLRLIYYSQIVNDFQKGDIAEGYSVSREKKESFPLTVTSAQKNPTAFYLCASRSQTGVYMNTEAFFGQGTRLTVV.

The chain links TRBV5-1 to TRBJ2-5; unclear D gene. This CDR3 spans 12 amino acids. CDR1 is SGHRS, CDR2 YFSETQ, per germline. Trimming shortened V by 1 base and J by 5 bases, and 6 bases separated the two germline ends. The CDR3 DNA reads as TGCGCCAGCAGCTTGCAGTCGGAGACCCAGTACTTC. Protein product: CASSLQSETQYF.